This TCR beta chain is drawn from a study of CD8+ T cells in alopecia areata. Reverse transcribed after extraction, RNA yielded cDNA as the sequencing template. Profiled with immunoSEQ multiplex PCR; TCRdb holds only in-frame clones, not every one. Among about 190,000 clones, about 60% were seen once, and the ten largest hold about 0.65%. Findings and caveats of the study: A great number of expanded lesional clones endured in scalp and blood during tofacitinib. Scalp clonality and expanded CD8+ clones among the top 100 fell significantly with tofacitinib.

The treatment here: oral pan-JAK inhibitor, 5-10 mg twice daily. This clone was recorded a few times. What it binds is not known. The specimen was CD4+ T cells sorted from blood, collected at week 4, from a patient treated with tofacitinib. The clonotype comes from a human donor with alopecia areata.

The CDR3 coding sequence is TGTGCCTGGAGTCAGGGGGTCTACAATGAGCAGTTCTTC. Translated, it gives CAWSQGVYNEQFF. The chain carries TRBV30 and TRBJ2-1, with TRBD1 matching 7 bases. This CDR3 region has 13 residues. Germline CDR1 is GTSNPN and CDR2 is SVGIG (reference sequence). V trimming: 2 bases; J trimming: 3 bases; junction bases outside the gene matches: 1.